This TCR beta chain was captured by sequencing in a study of early T cells in non-severe SARS-CoV-2 infection. One entry per CDR3 protein results from TCRdb running MiXCR on the 5' RACE reads. The sample has about 77,000 distinct CDR3 sequences; around 17% are singletons. This receptor was obtained from an adult who was a healthcare worker with PCR-confirmed SARS-CoV-2 infection or an uninfected control (not recorded which). Source material: whole blood.

CDR3 in DNA: TGTGCCAGCAGCCCCCGAGCGCAAAATACGCAGTATTTT. Encoded protein: CASSPRAQNTQYF. The rearrangement uses TRBV5-4 and TRBJ2-3; D remains unclear. The CDR3 consists of 13 residues. The ends were cut back, 4 bases at V and 7 bases at J, with 13 bases in the middle. CDR1 and CDR2 (germline): SGHNT, YYREEE (reference sequence).